Each of the 9 T cell receptor beta chains below was sequenced from the same sample in a study of multiple sclerosis patients with progressive multifocal leukoencephalopathy. This table comes from immunoSEQ multiplex PCR, and its TCRdb copy is limited to in-frame clones, with some not included. The sample has 29,000 or so clones, about nine tenths seen once. This sample's time point: about 6 months of natalizumab therapy. The starting material was PBMCs, obtained from a patient treated with natalizumab. The receptors were sampled from a human donor with multiple sclerosis.

The J gene is TRBJ2-5, the V gene TRBV27, with a weak D call TRBD2 (6 bases). With the DNA end fitting TRBJ2-7 better, the J assignment may be wrong. The CDR3 consists of 17 residues. The germline V gene has CDR1 MNHEY and CDR2 SMNVEV (reference sequence). CDR3 coding DNA: TGTGCCAGCAGTTTGGTGGGGGGTTCTGTCCGTTACGACGAGCAGTACTTC. Residues: CASSLVGGSVRYDEQYF.

The chain recombines TRBV6-5 with TRBJ2-2; D is unresolved. This CDR3 comprises 12 residues. Per germline, CDR1 MNHEY and CDR2 SVGAGI. Trimming removed 6 bases from V and 6 bases from J, with 8 bases in between. The DNA of the CDR3 is TGTGCCAGCAGCTTTCAGGCCGGGGAGCTGTTTTTT. Protein product: CASSFQAGELFF.

Comments on this clone: At the DNA level, this CDR3 is encoded by other sequences in the same sample as well. V is TRBV7-9 and J is TRBJ2-1; D is possibly TRBD2 (7 bases). V was trimmed by 5 bases and J by 8 bases, leaving 19 bases between them. The CDR3 is 15 amino acids. Germline V gene data show CDR1 as SEHNR and CDR2 as FQNEAQ (reference sequence). The DNA of the CDR3 is TGTGCCAGCAGCCCGAGGGGGGGGGAGAGGGATGAGCAGTTCTTC. Its protein product is CASSPRGGERDEQFF.

The chain links TRBV2 to TRBJ2-1, with 7 bases aligning to TRBD2. The CDR3 is 16 amino acids. Germline CDR1 and CDR2: SNHLY and FYNNEI. Germline trimming cut 6 bases from V and 5 bases from J; bases unmatched to any gene: 13. The CDR3 is CASRIGLDSWDNEQFF. Here the CDR3 DNA reads TGTGCCAGCAGGATCGGACTAGATAGTTGGGACAATGAGCAGTTCTTC.

The chain links TRBV7-2 to TRBJ2-7; no clear D. The CDR3 length is 13 residues. V was trimmed by 1 base and J by 9 bases, leaving 13 bases between them. Germline CDR1 and CDR2: SGHTA and FQGNSA. CDR3: CASSLGGSGGQYF. CDR3 DNA sequence: TGTGCCAGCAGCTTAGGAGGTAGTGGCGGGCAGTACTTC.

The count of this clone is one. The chain links TRBV7-9 to TRBJ1-3; D unclear. CDR1 and CDR2 (germline): SEHNR, FQNEAQ (reference sequence). V dropped 10 bases and J dropped 4 bases, with 14 bases sitting between them. This CDR3 region has 13 residues. CDR3 DNA sequence: TGTGCCACCCGGGAGGGTTCGGGAAACACCATATATTTT. Protein: CATREGSGNTIYF.

The chain uses TRBV18 and TRBJ1-6; the D gene is possibly TRBD1 (5 bases). Looked up from germline, CDR1 is KGHSH and CDR2 is LQKENI. The CDR3 runs 12 residues. With 3 bases removed from V and 14 bases from J, the gap between germline ends came to 11 bases. The CDR3 DNA follows: TGTGCCAGCTCACCGACAGCCCCTTCCCTCCACTTT. Protein sequence: CASSPTAPSLHF.

The CDR3 coding sequence is TGTGCCAGCAGCTCGAGGACAGGGGGTAGGGACGAGCAGTACTTC. Its protein product is CASSSRTGGRDEQYF. The V gene is TRBV11-2, the J gene TRBJ2-7; 10 bases align to TRBD1. Germline lookup yields CDR1 SGHAT and CDR2 FQNNGV. This CDR3 region has 15 residues. The trim removed 4 bases at V and 5 bases at J, leaving 8 bases unmatched.

The chain couples TRBV19 to TRBJ2-7, with D tentatively TRBD2 (5 bases). Germline CDR1 LNHDA, CDR2 SQIVND (reference sequence). The CDR3 length is 13 residues. Deletions cut 5 bases from V and 7 bases from J, with 15 bases between. In DNA form, the CDR3 reads TGTGCCAGTAGTGAGGGCAGTGGAATTGAGCAGTACTTC. It is translated as CASSEGSGIEQYF.